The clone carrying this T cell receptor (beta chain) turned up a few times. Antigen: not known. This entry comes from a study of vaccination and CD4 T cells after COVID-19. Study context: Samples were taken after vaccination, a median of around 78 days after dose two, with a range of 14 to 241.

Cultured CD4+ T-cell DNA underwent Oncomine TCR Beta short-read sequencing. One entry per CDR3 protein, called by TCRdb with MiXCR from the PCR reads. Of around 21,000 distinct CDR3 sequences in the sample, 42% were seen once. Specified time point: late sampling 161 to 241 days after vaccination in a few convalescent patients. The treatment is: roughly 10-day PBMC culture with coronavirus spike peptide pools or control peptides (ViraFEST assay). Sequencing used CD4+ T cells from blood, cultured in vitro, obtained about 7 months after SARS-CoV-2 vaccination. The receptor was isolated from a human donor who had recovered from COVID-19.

The chain's CDR3 is CASSYSLAGGNYNEQFF. CDR3 nucleotides: TGTGCCAGCAGTTACTCGCTAGCGGGAGGAAATTACAATGAGCAGTTCTTC. The chain recombines TRBV6-5 with TRBJ2-1, with 11 bases identical to TRBD2. Trimming took 0 bases from V and 4 from J; bases not matched to a gene: 5. Germline values: CDR1 MNHEY, CDR2 SVGAGI. The CDR3 spans 17 residues.